This TCR beta chain came from a study of blood T cell repertoires in COVID-19. The table came from immunoSEQ multiplex PCR; TCRdb's copy has only in-frame clones and leaves some out. This table holds approximately 380,000 clones, just over 90% found once. The germline V gene has CDR1 SGHKS and CDR2 YYEKEE (reference sequence). V was pared by 5 bases and J by 0 bases, with 12 bases between. The CDR3 consists of 15 residues. The V and J genes are TRBV5-5 and TRBJ1-3; D is ambiguous. The origin of this receptor is a woman in her thirties or forties who had been exposed to COVID-19. Sequenced input: PBMCs or T cells enriched from blood (not recorded which). The CDR3 sequence is CASSSQVNSGNTIYF. In DNA form, the CDR3 reads TGTGCCAGCAGTAGTCAGGTGAACTCTGGAAACACCATATATTTT. The whole variable domain, remainder taken from reference TRBV5-5 and TRBJ1-3, is DAGVTQSPTHLIKTRGQQVTLRCSPISGHKSVSWYQQVLGQGPQFIFQYYEKEERGRGNFPDRFSARQFPNYSSELNVNALLLGDSALYLCASSSQVNSGNTIYFGEGSWLTVV.